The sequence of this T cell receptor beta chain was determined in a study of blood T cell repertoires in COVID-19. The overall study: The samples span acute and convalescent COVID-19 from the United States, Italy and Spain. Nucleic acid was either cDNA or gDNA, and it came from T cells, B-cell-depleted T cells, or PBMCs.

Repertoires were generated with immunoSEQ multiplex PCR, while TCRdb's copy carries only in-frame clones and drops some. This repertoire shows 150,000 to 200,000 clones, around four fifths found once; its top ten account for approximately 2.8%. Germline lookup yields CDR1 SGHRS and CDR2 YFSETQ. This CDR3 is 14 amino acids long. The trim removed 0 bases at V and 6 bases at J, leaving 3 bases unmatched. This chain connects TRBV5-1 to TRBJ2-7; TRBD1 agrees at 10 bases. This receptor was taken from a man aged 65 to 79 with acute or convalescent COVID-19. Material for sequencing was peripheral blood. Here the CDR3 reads CASSLGQGAVEQYF. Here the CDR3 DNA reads TGCGCCAGCAGCTTGGGACAGGGGGCGGTCGAGCAGTACTTC.